A single T cell receptor beta chain is shown here with its context. The antigen is not known. Clones were sequenced by immunoSEQ multiplex PCR, and TCRdb holds only the in-frame ones, with some missing. The sample includes some 85,000 clones, 91% of them seen just once. The entry originates in a study of OX40 agonist ivuxolimab in advanced cancers. Study-wide background: A mean age of roughly 66 years, range roughly 20 to 79, was recorded, and over 65% were male.

The germline V gene has CDR1 SGDLS and CDR2 YYNGEE. The CDR3 is made up of 19 amino acids. V lost 6 bases, J lost 3 bases, and 28 bases lay in between. Study observations and caveats: Clonal expansion among partial responders at 0.1-3.0 mg/kg ranked near the lowest.

Material: CD4+ or CD8+ T cells sorted from blood, obtained in a trial of the OX40 agonist ivuxolimab. The rearrangement uses TRBV9 and TRBJ2-1; a possible D gene is TRBD2 (6 bases). The TCR originated in an adult with an advanced solid tumor such as melanoma, head and neck, liver or kidney cancer. CDR3 DNA sequence: TGTGCCAGCACCGCCCTCGGCAGCGGGCTCCCACACGACTACAATGAGCAGTTCTTC. This encodes CASTALGSGLPHDYNEQFF.